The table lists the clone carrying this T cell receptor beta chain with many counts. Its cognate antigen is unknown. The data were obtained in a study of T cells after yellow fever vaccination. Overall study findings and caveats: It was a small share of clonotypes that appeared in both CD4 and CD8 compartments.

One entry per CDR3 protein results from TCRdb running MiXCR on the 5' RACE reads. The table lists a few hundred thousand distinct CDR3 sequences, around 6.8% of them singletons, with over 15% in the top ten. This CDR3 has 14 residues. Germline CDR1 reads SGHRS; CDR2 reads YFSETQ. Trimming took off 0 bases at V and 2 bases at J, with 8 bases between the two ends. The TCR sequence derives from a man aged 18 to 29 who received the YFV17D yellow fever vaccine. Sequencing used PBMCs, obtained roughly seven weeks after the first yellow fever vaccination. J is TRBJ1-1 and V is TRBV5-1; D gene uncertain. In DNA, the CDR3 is TGCGCCAGCAGCTTGGCCCCAGCAAACACTGAAGCTTTCTTT. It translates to CASSLAPANTEAFF.